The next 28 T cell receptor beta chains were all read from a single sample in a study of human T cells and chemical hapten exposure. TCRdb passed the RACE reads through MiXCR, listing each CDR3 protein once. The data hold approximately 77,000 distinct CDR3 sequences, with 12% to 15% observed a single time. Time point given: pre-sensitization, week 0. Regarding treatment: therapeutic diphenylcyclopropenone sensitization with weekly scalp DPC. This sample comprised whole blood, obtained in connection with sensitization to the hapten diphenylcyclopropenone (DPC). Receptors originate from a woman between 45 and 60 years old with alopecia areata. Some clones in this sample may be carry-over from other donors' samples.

CDR3 amino acids: CASSYGQGHYNEQFF. The CDR3 DNA reads as TGTGCCAGCAGTTACGGACAGGGCCACTACAATGAGCAGTTCTTC. The chain recombines TRBV6-2 or TRBV6-3 with TRBJ2-1, with TRBD1 matching 8 bases. V was pared by 2 bases and J by 3 bases, with 3 bases of the junction left unmatched. Germline CDR1 MNHEY, CDR2 SVGEGT. This CDR3 is 15 amino acids long.

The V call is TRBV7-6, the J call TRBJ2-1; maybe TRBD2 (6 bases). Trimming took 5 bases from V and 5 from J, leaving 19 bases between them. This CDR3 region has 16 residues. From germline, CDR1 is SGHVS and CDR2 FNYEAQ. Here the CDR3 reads CASSRPVWREDNEQFF. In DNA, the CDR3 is TGTGCCAGCAGCCGTCCCGTATGGCGGGAAGACAATGAGCAGTTCTTC. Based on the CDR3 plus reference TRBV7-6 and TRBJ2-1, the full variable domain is GAGVSQSPRYKVTKRGQDVALRCDPISGHVSLYWYRQALGQGPEFLTYFNYEAQQDKSGLPNDRFSAERPEGSISTLTIQRTEQRDSAMYRCASSRPVWREDNEQFFGPGTRLTVL.

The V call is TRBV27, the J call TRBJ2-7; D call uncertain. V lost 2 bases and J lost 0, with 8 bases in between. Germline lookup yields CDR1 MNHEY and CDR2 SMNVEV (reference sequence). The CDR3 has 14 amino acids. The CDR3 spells CASSLVAASYEQYF. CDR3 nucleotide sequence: TGTGCCAGCAGTTTAGTGGCGGCCTCCTACGAGCAGTACTTC.

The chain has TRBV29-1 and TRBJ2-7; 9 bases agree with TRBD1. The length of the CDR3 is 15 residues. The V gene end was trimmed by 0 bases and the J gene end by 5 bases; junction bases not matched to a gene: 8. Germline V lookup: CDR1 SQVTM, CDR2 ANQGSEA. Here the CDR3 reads CSVEDRGQGPHEQYF. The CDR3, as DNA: TGCAGCGTTGAAGATAGGGGACAGGGACCCCACGAGCAGTACTTC.

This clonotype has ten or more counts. The CDR3 is CASSLTGRLGSELFF. Here the CDR3 DNA reads TGTGCCAGCAGCTTAACCGGAAGGCTGGGCTCAGAGCTGTTTTTT. The chain uses TRBV7-2 and TRBJ2-2; no definite D call. Germline V gene data show CDR1 as SGHTA and CDR2 as FQGNSA. Between the trimmed V and J ends, which lost 2 bases and 11 bases, there was a span of 18 bases. The CDR3 runs 15 residues. Full variable domain (remainder filled in from reference TRBV7-2 and TRBJ2-2): GAGVSQSPSNKVTEKGKDVELRCDPISGHTALYWYRQSLGQGLEFLIYFQGNSAPDKSGLPSDRFSAERTGGSVSTLTIQRTQQEDSAVYLCASSLTGRLGSELFFGEGSRLTVL.

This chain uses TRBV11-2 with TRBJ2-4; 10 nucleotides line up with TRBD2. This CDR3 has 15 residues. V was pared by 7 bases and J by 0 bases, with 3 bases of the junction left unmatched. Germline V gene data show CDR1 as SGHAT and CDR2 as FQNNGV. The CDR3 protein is CASTRLAGAKNIQYF. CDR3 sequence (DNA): TGTGCCAGCACGCGACTAGCGGGAGCCAAAAACATTCAGTACTTC.

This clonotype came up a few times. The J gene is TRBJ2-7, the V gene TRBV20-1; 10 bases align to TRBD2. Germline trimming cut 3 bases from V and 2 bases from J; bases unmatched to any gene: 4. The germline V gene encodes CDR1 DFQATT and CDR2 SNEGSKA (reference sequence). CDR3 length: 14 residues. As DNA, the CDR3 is TGCAGTGCTAGGGACAGCGGGAGGGCCTACGAGCAGTACTTC. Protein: CSARDSGRAYEQYF.

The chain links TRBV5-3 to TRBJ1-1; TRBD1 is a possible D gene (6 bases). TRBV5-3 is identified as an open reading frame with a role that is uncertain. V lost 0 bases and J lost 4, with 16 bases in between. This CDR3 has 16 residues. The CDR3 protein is CARSLVRGKVCTEAFF. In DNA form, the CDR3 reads TGTGCCAGAAGCTTGGTCAGGGGCAAGGTTTGCACTGAAGCTTTCTTT.

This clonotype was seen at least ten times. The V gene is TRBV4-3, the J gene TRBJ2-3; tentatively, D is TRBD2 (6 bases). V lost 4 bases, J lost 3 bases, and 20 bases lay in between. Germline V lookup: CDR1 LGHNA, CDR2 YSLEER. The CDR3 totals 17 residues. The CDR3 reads CASSPRPDSRGTDTQYF. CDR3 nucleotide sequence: TGCGCCAGCAGCCCACGCCCGGACTCCCGGGGGACAGATACGCAGTATTTT.

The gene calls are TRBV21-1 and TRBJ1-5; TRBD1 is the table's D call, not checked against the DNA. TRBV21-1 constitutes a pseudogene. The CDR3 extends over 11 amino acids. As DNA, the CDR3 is TGTGCCAGCAGCCCGGGGCAGCCCCAGCATTTT. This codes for CASSPGQPQHF.

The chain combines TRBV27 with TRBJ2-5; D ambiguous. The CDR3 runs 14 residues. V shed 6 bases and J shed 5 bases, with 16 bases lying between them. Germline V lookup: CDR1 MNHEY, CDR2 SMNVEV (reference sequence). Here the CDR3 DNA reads TGTGCCAGCAGGGGTGAGAGACCTCATGAGACCCAGTACTTC. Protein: CASRGERPHETQYF.

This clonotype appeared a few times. CDR3 nucleotides: TGTGCCAGCAGCTTAGCCCCGACCGAGGATGAGCAGTTCTTC. It codes for CASSLAPTEDEQFF. The chain links TRBV7-6 to TRBJ2-1; D is uncertain. V lost 0 bases to trimming and J lost 8 bases, with 11 bases between them. The length of the CDR3 is 14 residues. The germline CDR1 and CDR2 sequences are SGHVS and FNYEAQ.

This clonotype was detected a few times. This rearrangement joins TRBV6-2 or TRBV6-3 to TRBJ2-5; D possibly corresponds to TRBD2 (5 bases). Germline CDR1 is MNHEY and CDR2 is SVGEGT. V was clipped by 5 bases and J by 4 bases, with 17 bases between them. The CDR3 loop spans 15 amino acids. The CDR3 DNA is TGTGCCAGCAGTAAAGCTCTAGGAGGCGGAGAGACCCAGTACTTC. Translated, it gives CASSKALGGGETQYF.

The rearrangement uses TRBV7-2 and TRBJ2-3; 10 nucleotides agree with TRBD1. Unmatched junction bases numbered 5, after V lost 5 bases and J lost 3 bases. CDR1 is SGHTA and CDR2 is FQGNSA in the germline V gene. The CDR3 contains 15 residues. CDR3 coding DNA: TGTGCCAGCAGCCCCCGGGACAGGGGAACAGATACGCAGTATTTT. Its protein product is CASSPRDRGTDTQYF.

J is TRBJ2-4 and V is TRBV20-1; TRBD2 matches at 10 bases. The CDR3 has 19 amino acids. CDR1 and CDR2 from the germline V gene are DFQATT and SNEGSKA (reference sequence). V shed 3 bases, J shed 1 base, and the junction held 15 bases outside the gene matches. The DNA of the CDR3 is TGCAGTGCTAGGGAAGATGGACTAGCGGCCTCGAGGGCCAAAAACATTCAGTACTTC. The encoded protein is CSAREDGLAASRAKNIQYF.

CDR3 amino acids: CAWNPDSQYTEAFF. CDR3 bases: TGTGCCTGGAACCCGGACTCCCAGTACACTGAAGCTTTCTTT. The chain employs TRBV30 and TRBJ1-1; D call uncertain. The CDR3 is 14 residues long. V lost 4 bases to trimming and J lost 3 bases, with 15 bases between them. Looked up from germline, CDR1 is GTSNPN and CDR2 is SVGIG (reference sequence).

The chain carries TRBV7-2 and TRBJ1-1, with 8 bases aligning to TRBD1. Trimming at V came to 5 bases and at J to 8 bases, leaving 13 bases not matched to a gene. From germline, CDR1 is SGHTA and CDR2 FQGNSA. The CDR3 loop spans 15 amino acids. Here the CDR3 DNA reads TGTGCCAGCAGCCGGGAAAGTGACAGGGGCGGAGAAGCTTTCTTT. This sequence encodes CASSRESDRGGEAFF.

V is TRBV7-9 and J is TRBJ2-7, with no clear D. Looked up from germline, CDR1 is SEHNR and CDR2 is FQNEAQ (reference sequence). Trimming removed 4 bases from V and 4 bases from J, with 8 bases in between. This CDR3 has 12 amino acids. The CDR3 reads CASSSQAYEQYF. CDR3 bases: TGTGCCAGCAGCTCCCAAGCGTACGAGCAGTACTTC.

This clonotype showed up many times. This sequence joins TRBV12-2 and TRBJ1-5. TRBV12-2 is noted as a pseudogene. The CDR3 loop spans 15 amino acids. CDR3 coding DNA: TGTGCAAGTCGCTTAGGCCCTTATAGCAATCAGCCCCAGCATTTT. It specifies CASRLGPYSNQPQHF.

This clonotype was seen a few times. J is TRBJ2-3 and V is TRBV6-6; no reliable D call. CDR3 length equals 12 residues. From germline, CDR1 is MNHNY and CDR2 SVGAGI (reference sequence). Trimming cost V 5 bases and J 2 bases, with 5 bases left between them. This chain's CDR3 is CASSGDTDTQYF. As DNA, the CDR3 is TGTGCCAGCAGTGGAGACACAGATACGCAGTATTTT.

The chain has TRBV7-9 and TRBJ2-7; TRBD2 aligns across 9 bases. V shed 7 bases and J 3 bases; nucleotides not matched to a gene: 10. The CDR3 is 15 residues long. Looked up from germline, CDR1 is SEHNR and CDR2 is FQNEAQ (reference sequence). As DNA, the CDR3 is TGTGCCAGCACCCAATCGACTAGCGGCTACTACGAGCAGTACTTC. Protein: CASTQSTSGYYEQYF.

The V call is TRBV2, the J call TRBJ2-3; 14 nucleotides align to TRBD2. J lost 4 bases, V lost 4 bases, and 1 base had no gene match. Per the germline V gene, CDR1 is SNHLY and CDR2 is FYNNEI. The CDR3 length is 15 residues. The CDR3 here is CASSGTSGRPDTQYF. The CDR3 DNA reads TGTGCCAGCAGTGGGACTAGCGGGAGGCCAGATACGCAGTATTTT.

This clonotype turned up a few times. The CDR3 loop reads CSARDSGSLYEQYF. The CDR3 nucleotides read TGCAGTGCTAGAGATAGCGGGAGCCTCTACGAGCAGTACTTC. The rearrangement links TRBV20-1 to TRBJ2-7, with 9 bases fitting TRBD2. CDR1 and CDR2 (germline): DFQATT, SNEGSKA (reference sequence). V lost 0 bases and J lost 3; bases outside the gene matches: 3. The CDR3 consists of 14 residues.

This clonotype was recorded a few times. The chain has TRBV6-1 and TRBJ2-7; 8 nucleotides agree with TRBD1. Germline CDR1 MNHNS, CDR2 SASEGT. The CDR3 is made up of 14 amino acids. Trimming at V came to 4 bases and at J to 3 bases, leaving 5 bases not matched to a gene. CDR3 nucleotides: TGTGCCAGCAGTGGGACAGGGTCCGTCTACGAGCAGTACTTC. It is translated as CASSGTGSVYEQYF.

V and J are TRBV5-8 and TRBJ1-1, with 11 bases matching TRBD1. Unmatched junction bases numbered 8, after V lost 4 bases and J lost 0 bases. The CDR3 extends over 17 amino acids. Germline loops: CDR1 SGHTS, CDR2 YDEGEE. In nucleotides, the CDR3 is TGTGCCAGCAGCATCCGGACAGGGGGCTTGTTGAACACTGAAGCTTTCTTT. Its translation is CASSIRTGGLLNTEAFF.

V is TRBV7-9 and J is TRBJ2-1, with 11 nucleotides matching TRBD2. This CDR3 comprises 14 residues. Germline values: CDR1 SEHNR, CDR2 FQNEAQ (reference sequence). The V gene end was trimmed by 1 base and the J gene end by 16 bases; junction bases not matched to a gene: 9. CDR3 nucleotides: TGTGCCAGCAGCTTAGTTCTAGCGGGAGGCCTCCTTTTCTTC. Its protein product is CASSLVLAGGLLFF.

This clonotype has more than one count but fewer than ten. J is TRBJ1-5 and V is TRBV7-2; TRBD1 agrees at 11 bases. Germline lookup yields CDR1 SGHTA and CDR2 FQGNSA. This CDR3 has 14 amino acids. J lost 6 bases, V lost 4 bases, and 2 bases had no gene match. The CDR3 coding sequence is TGTGCCAGCAGCTGGGGACAGGGGGGTCAGCCCCAGCATTTT. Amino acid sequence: CASSWGQGGQPQHF. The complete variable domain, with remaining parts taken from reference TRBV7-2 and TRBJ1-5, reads GAGVSQSPSNKVTEKGKDVELRCDPISGHTALYWYRQSLGQGLEFLIYFQGNSAPDKSGLPSDRFSAERTGGSVSTLTIQRTQQEDSAVYLCASSWGQGGQPQHFGDGTRLSIL.

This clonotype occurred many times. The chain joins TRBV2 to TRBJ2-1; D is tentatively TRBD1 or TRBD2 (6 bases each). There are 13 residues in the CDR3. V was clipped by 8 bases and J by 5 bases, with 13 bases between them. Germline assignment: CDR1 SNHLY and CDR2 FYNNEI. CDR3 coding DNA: TGTGCCAGCCGTCGGGGGCGAGACAATGAGCAGTTCTTC. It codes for CASRRGRDNEQFF.